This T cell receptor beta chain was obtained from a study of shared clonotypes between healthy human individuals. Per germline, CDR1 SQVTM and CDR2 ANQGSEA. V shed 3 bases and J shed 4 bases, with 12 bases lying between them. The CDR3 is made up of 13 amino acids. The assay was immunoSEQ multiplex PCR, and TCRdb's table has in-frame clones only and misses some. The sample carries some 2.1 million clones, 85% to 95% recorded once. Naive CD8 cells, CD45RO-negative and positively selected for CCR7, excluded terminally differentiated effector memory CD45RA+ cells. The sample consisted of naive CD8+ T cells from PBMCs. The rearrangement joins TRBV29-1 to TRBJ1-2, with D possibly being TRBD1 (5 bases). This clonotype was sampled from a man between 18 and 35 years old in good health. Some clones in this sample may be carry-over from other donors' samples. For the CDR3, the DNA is TGCAGCGTTGAGCCCGACAGAAGCTATGGCTACACCTTC. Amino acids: CSVEPDRSYGYTF.